The rows below give T cell receptor beta chains drawn from one sample of a study of a mutant IDH1 vaccine in newly diagnosed glioma. Sequencing was performed with immunoSEQ multiplex PCR; in TCRdb, only in-frame clones are kept and a portion is missing. The sample consists of about 92,000 clones, roughly 85% of them appearing once. The source material was PBMCs, sampled from a glioma patient treated with radiotherapy, temozolomide or both. The receptors here all came from a woman aged 50 to 60 with glioma. CDR3s include the opening cysteine and the closing phenylalanine or tryptophan. A D gene is named only where the DNA matches it firmly. Size tells how often a clone was seen (once, few, many) or the class of an expanded clone, and some rows leave it out.

TRBV11-3	NA	NA	TRBJ1-6	CASSLEIGGNSPLHF	TGTGCCAGCAGCTTAGAAATAGGGGGGAATTCACCCCTCCACTTT
TRBV7-8	NA	NA	TRBJ2-7	CASSPHQGYEQYF	TGTGCCAGCAGCCCCCACCAGGGCTACGAGCAGTACTTC
TRBV6-1	NA	NA	TRBJ1-5	CASSEMESSNQPQHF	TGTGCCAGCAGTGAAATGGAGTCTTCCAATCAGCCCCAGCATTTT
TRBV18	NA	NA	TRBJ1-1	CASSPNGAPTEAFF	TGTGCCAGCTCACCAAACGGGGCCCCAACTGAAGCTTTCTTT
TRBV19	NA	NA	TRBJ1-1	CASSPGTKYAEAFF	TGTGCCAGTAGTCCCGGAACGAAGTACGCTGAAGCTTTCTTT
TRBV11-2	TRBD1	NA	TRBJ2-7	CASSFVRTGGAEQYF	TGTGCCAGCAGCTTCGTAAGGACAGGGGGCGCCGAGCAGTACTTC
TRBV5-1	NA	NA	TRBJ2-5	CASSFGGTKETQYF	TGCGCCAGCAGTTTCGGGGGTACCAAGGAGACCCAGTACTTC
TRBV4-1	TRBD1	NA	TRBJ1-1	CASSQEGQGADEAFF	TGCGCCAGCAGCCAAGAGGGACAGGGGGCGGATGAAGCTTTCTTT
TRBV29-1	TRBD1	NA	TRBJ1-5	CSVEGTGDQPQHF	TGCAGCGTCGAAGGGACAGGGGATCAGCCCCAGCATTTT
TRBV15	NA	NA	TRBJ2-5	CATSRAAETQYF	TGTGCCACCAGCAGAGCAGCAGAGACCCAGTACTTC
TRBV7-2	TRBD1	NA	TRBJ2-2	CASSSGQTNTGELFF	TGTGCCAGCAGCTCGGGACAGACGAACACCGGGGAGCTGTTTTTT
TRBV7-9	NA	NA	TRBJ1-1	CASFGRGNTEAFF	TGTGCCAGCTTTGGGAGGGGGAACACTGAAGCTTTCTTT
TRBV7-8	NA	NA	TRBJ1-1	CASSLDLGHMNTEAFF	TGTGCCAGCAGCTTAGATTTGGGACACATGAACACTGAAGCTTTCTTT
TRBV7-9	TRBD2	NA	TRBJ2-1	CASSRSAGGVYSFSLFF	TGTGCCAGCAGCCGCTCAGCGGGGGGGGTATATAGTTTTTCGCTGTTCTTC
TRBV27	TRBD1	NA	TRBJ2-1	CASSDDRGVYNEQFF	TGTGCCAGCAGTGATGACAGGGGAGTATACAATGAGCAGTTCTTC
TRBV30	NA	NA	TRBJ1-2	CAWRRVGLNYGYTF	TGTGCCTGGAGACGGGTCGGACTGAACTATGGCTACACCTTC
TRBV9	TRBD2	NA	TRBJ2-7	CASSVAPAGDYEQYF	TGTGCCAGCAGCGTAGCCCCAGCGGGGGACTACGAGCAGTACTTC
TRBV7-8	NA	NA	TRBJ1-1	CASSIVRDPYAEAFF	TGTGCCAGCAGCATCGTTAGGGATCCTTACGCTGAAGCTTTCTTT
TRBV19	NA	NA	TRBJ1-6	CASSLWGGDNSPLHF	TGTGCCAGTAGTCTTTGGGGGGGTGATAATTCACCCCTCCACTTT
TRBV6-6	NA	NA	TRBJ1-1	CASSPFLGVNTEAFF	TGTGCCAGCAGTCCCTTTCTCGGGGTGAACACTGAAGCTTTCTTT
TRBV29-1	NA	NA	TRBJ2-1	CSVDLTRDEQFF	TGCAGCGTTGACCTGACCCGGGATGAGCAGTTCTTC
TRBV5-5	NA	NA	TRBJ1-1	CASSLEWSTEAFF	TGTGCCAGCAGCTTGGAGTGGTCCACTGAAGCTTTCTTT
TRBV6-1	TRBD2	NA	TRBJ2-4	CASSEGGLFKNIQYF	TGTGCCAGCAGTGAGGGAGGGTTGTTCAAAAACATTCAGTACTTC
TRBV19	TRBD1	NA	TRBJ1-5	CASNTGVVSNQPQHF	TGTGCCAGTAACACAGGGGTCGTAAGCAATCAGCCCCAGCATTTT
TRBV27	NA	NA	TRBJ2-7	CASSRADRYEQYF	TGTGCCAGCAGTAGAGCAGACCGCTACGAGCAGTACTTC
TRBV6-1	NA	NA	TRBJ2-7	CASSEGRAWSYEQYF	TGTGCCAGCAGTGAAGGGAGGGCATGGTCCTACGAGCAGTACTTC
TRBV5-6	NA	NA	TRBJ1-2	CASSLDASGYGYTF	TGTGCCAGCAGCTTGGATGCGTCAGGATATGGCTACACCTTC
TRBV19	TRBD1	once	TRBJ1-4	CASREPGQATNEKLFF	TGTGCCAGTAGAGAGCCGGGACAGGCAACTAATGAAAAACTGTTTTTT
TRBV19	NA	NA	TRBJ1-5	CASSIRAGESNQPQHF	TGTGCCAGTAGTATAAGAGCAGGGGAGAGCAATCAGCCCCAGCATTTT
TRBV10-3	NA	once	TRBJ2-2	CATRPVGDANTGELFF	TGTGCCACCAGGCCAGTGGGGGACGCGAACACCGGGGAGCTGTTTTTT
TRBV9	TRBD2	NA	TRBJ2-5	CASSVAVSGGAQYF	TGTGCCAGCAGCGTAGCTGTGAGCGGGGGGGCCCAGTACTTC
TRBV4-1	TRBD2	NA	TRBJ2-3	CASSPPRGRLAGDTDTQYF	TGCGCCAGCAGCCCACCTCGGGGTCGCCTAGCGGGGGACACAGATACGCAGTATTTT
TRBV7-2	NA	NA	TRBJ2-3	CASSAGGPQYF	TGTGCCAGCAGCGCCGGGGGCCCGCAGTATTTT
TRBV19	NA	NA	TRBJ1-5	CASSIKFAYQPQHF	TGTGCCAGTAGTATAAAGTTTGCTTATCAGCCCCAGCATTTT
TRBV5-8	TRBD1	NA	TRBJ1-6	CASSLQGFGSPLHF	TGTGCCAGCAGCTTACAGGGGTTCGGTTCACCCCTCCACTTT
TRBV19	NA	NA	TRBJ1-1	CASSNTANTEAFF	TGTGCCAGTAGTAACACAGCCAACACTGAAGCTTTCTTT
TRBV5-4	TRBD1	NA	TRBJ1-1	CASFPQGAMNTEAFF	TGTGCCAGCTTCCCCCAGGGGGCGATGAACACTGAAGCTTTCTTT
TRBV19	NA	NA	TRBJ2-2	CASSSDRNTGELFF	TGTGCCAGTAGTTCCGACAGGAACACCGGGGAGCTGTTTTTT
TRBV11-1	NA	NA	TRBJ1-1	CASRPPGTTDTEAFF	TGTGCCAGCAGGCCCCCCGGGACGACTGACACTGAAGCTTTCTTT
TRBV25-1	NA	NA	TRBJ1-4	CASSEGEGKLFF	TGTGCCAGCAGTGAGGGGGAGGGAAAACTGTTTTTT
TRBV5-1	TRBD1	NA	TRBJ1-2	CASSFDRGDYRGYTF	TGCGCCAGCAGCTTTGACAGGGGAGATTATCGTGGCTACACCTTC
TRBV28	TRBD2	NA	TRBJ2-7	CASSLWASGGPYEQYF	TGTGCCAGCAGTTTATGGGCTAGCGGGGGGCCCTACGAGCAGTACTTC
TRBV2	TRBD1	NA	TRBJ1-1	CASTRDGTVNTEAFF	TGTGCCAGCACCCGGGACGGGACAGTGAACACTGAAGCTTTCTTT
TRBV4-1	NA	NA	TRBJ1-6	CASSQYGGNSPLHF	TGCGCCAGCAGCCAATACGGGGGCAATTCACCCCTCCACTTT
TRBV4-1	NA	NA	TRBJ2-2	CASSQLGAGELFF	TGCGCCAGCAGCCAATTAGGGGCCGGGGAGCTGTTTTTT
TRBV4-2	TRBD1	once	TRBJ1-1	CASSQPGTGDTEAFF	TGTGCCAGCAGCCAACCCGGGACAGGGGACACTGAAGCTTTCTTT
TRBV19	NA	NA	TRBJ2-1	CASTPMDLRDSPSYNEQFF	TGTGCCAGTACCCCGATGGACTTGAGGGACTCACCCTCCTACAATGAGCAGTTCTTC
TRBV11-3	NA	NA	TRBJ1-3	CASSSQASGNTIYF	TGTGCCAGCAGCTCACAGGCCTCTGGAAACACCATATATTTT
TRBV28	NA	NA	TRBJ1-3	CASSLSAPRSGNTIYF	TGTGCCAGCAGTTTATCAGCACCCCGCTCTGGAAACACCATATATTTT